These 21 T cell receptor beta chains came from one sample sequenced in a study of vaccination effects on CD4 cells after COVID-19. CD4+ T cells were isolated after 10 days of culture. No antigen is known for these receptors. Only in-frame clones appear in the TCRdb table, and some are missing; sequencing was by immunoSEQ multiplex PCR. The table includes tens of thousands of clones, approximately 60% detected once. Source: CD4+ T cells from PBMCs cultured without peptide, taken before COVID-19 vaccination. These receptor sequences come from a human donor who received a COVID-19 vaccine.

The CDR3 region has the DNA TGCGCCAGCAGCTTGACTAGCGGGAGTTCCTACGAGCAGTACTTC. This translates into CASSLTSGSSYEQYF. This rearrangement joins TRBV5-1 to TRBJ2-7, with TRBD2 matching 11 bases. CDR1 and CDR2 from the germline V gene are SGHRS and YFSETQ. The CDR3 sequence is 15 residues long. V trimming: 1 base; J trimming: 1 base; junction bases outside the gene matches: 1.

The chain has TRBV11-2 and TRBJ1-4, with 10 bases fitting TRBD1. Per the germline V gene, CDR1 is SGHAT and CDR2 is FQNNGV. The CDR3 is 14 amino acids. Trimming at V came to 5 bases and at J to 8 bases, leaving 5 bases not matched to a gene. CDR3 DNA: TGTGCCAGCAGCCGGGACAGGGGAAGAGAAAAACTGTTTTTT. This encodes CASSRDRGREKLFF.

The V and J genes are TRBV7-9 and TRBJ1-2; 9 positions agree with TRBD1. The germline CDR1 and CDR2 sequences are SEHNR and FQNEAQ (reference sequence). This CDR3 is built from 16 residues. V shed 6 bases, J shed 1 base, and the junction held 9 bases outside the gene matches. The CDR3 spells CASSPYRDRVNYGYTF. The CDR3, as DNA: TGTGCCAGCAGTCCTTACCGGGACAGGGTTAACTATGGCTACACCTTC.

The chain employs TRBV7-9 and TRBJ2-5, with 9 nucleotides matching TRBD1. The V gene end was trimmed by 5 bases and the J gene end by 6 bases; junction bases not matched to a gene: 7. The V gene's germline CDR1 is SEHNR and CDR2 FQNEAQ (reference sequence). The CDR3 has 14 amino acids. The CDR3 DNA sequence: TGTGCCAGCAGCGATACAGGGGGCTCGAAGACCCAGTACTTC. Its translation: CASSDTGGSKTQYF.

This clone was seen a single time. The rearrangement uses TRBV9 and TRBJ1-1; D possibly corresponds to TRBD1 (5 bases). With 3 bases removed from V and 0 bases from J, the gap between germline ends came to 12 bases. Germline V CDR1 and CDR2: SGDLS, YYNGEE. This CDR3 comprises 15 residues. The DNA for the CDR3 is TGTGCCAGCAGCGCTATGGGGGGAATGAACACTGAAGCTTTCTTT. It is translated as CASSAMGGMNTEAFF.

This clone has a handful of counts. The V gene is TRBV18, the J gene TRBJ2-6; 10 positions match TRBD1. CDR1 and CDR2 from the germline V gene are KGHSH and LQKENI. The CDR3 is 17 amino acids. V was clipped by 6 bases and J by 0 bases; unmatched bases: 5. In DNA, the CDR3 is TGTGCCAGCTCCGCCGGGACAGGGGCCTCTGGGGCCAACGTCCTGACTTTC. Translating gives CASSAGTGASGANVLTF.

V usage is TRBV5-4 and J usage is TRBJ1-2; a weak D match, TRBD1 (5 bases). The germline CDR1 and CDR2 sequences are SGHNT and YYREEE (reference sequence). V lost 0 bases to trimming and J lost 4 bases, with 16 bases between them. This CDR3 region has 16 residues. The CDR3 loop reads CASSLAPGELGYGYTF. Here the CDR3 DNA reads TGTGCCAGCAGCTTGGCCCCGGGGGAACTTGGCTATGGCTACACCTTC.

This clone was counted a few times. The genes are TRBV21-1 and TRBJ2-5; the table's D call, TRBD1, was not checked against the DNA. TRBV21-1 is classified as a pseudogene. CDR3 length equals 13 residues. CDR3 sequence (DNA): TGTGCCAGCAGGCGACAGGGGGTAGAGACCCAGTACTTC. Residues: CASRRQGVETQYF.

DNA of the CDR3: TGTGCCAGCTCACCACCGGATTACCGCCAGTTCATGGAGACCCAGTACTTC. Translating it yields CASSPPDYRQFMETQYF. J is TRBJ2-5 and V is TRBV18; no clear D. From germline, CDR1 is KGHSH and CDR2 LQKENI. The germline V and J ends were trimmed by 0 bases and 5 bases, with 19 bases remaining between them. The CDR3 contains 17 residues.

V and J are TRBV3-1 (or the pseudogene TRBV3-2) and TRBJ2-7; D unresolved. Germline CDR1 reads LGHDT; CDR2 reads YNNKEL (reference sequence). Trimming left V 0 bases short and J 4 bases short, with 7 bases between. The CDR3 consists of 13 residues. The CDR3 sequence: CASSQEGWYEQYF. As DNA, the CDR3 is TGTGCCAGCAGCCAAGAGGGGTGGTACGAGCAGTACTTC.

The chain links TRBV12-3 or TRBV12-4 to TRBJ2-7; 7 nucleotides align to TRBD1. The V and J ends lost 5 bases and 6 bases, in that order; junction bases with no gene match: 4. CDR3 length equals 12 residues. The CDR3 DNA is TGTGCCAGCAGTCCGGGACAGCTCGAGCAGTACTTC. Translated, it gives CASSPGQLEQYF.

The J gene is TRBJ2-5, the V gene TRBV9; 8 bases align to TRBD2. Germline V gene lookup returns CDR1 SGDLS and CDR2 YYNGEE. V shed 0 bases and J 5 bases; nucleotides not matched to a gene: 6. The CDR3 length is 15 residues. The CDR3 loop is CASSVGAGAGETQYF. The CDR3 DNA sequence: TGTGCCAGCAGCGTAGGAGCGGGAGCAGGCGAGACCCAGTACTTC.

This rearrangement joins TRBV10-3 to TRBJ1-2, with D possibly being TRBD1 (5 bases). Trimming took 3 bases from V and 1 from J, leaving 15 bases between them. There are 16 residues in the CDR3. The germline V gene encodes CDR1 ENHRY and CDR2 SYGVKD. The CDR3 reads CAISETGTSLNYGYTF. In nucleotides, the CDR3 is TGTGCCATCAGTGAAACCGGGACCTCTCTTAACTATGGCTACACCTTC.

The chain's CDR3 is CASSLGTHEQYF. CDR3 nucleotide sequence: TGCGCCAGCAGCTTAGGTACCCACGAGCAGTACTTC. The V call is TRBV5-1, the J call TRBJ2-7; D remains ambiguous. The length of the CDR3 is 12 residues. Trimming shortened V by 2 bases and J by 5 bases, and 8 bases separated the two germline ends. Germline CDR1 is SGHRS and CDR2 is YFSETQ. Complete variable domain (other parts from reference TRBV5-1 and TRBJ2-7): KAGVTQTPRYLIKTRGQQVTLSCSPISGHRSVSWYQQTPGQGLQFLFEYFSETQRNKGNFPGRFSGRQFSNSRSEMNVSTLELGDSALYLCASSLGTHEQYFGPGTRLTVT.

The chain combines TRBV2 with TRBJ2-7; 10 positions match TRBD2. Germline lookup yields CDR1 SNHLY and CDR2 FYNNEI. With V trimmed by 0 bases and J by 4 bases, 12 bases remained unmatched. The CDR3 loop spans 18 amino acids. This CDR3 is CASSEANQAGTSVYEQYF. CDR3 in DNA: TGTGCCAGCAGTGAAGCAAACCAGGCCGGGACTAGCGTGTACGAGCAGTACTTC.

The chain recombines TRBV5-1 with TRBJ2-3; D not resolved. Trimming took off 4 bases at V and 1 base at J, with 7 bases between the two ends. Germline V gene data show CDR1 as SGHRS and CDR2 as YFSETQ. This CDR3 contains 13 residues. CDR3: CASSTDRTDTQYF. CDR3 bases: TGCGCCAGCAGCACGGACCGCACAGATACGCAGTATTTT.

This chain connects TRBV19 to TRBJ1-2; D perhaps matches TRBD1 (6 bases). CDR3 size: 13 residues. Deletions cut 7 bases from V and 4 bases from J, with 13 bases between. The germline CDR1 and CDR2 sequences are LNHDA and SQIVND (reference sequence). This CDR3 reads CASTQGLGYGYTF. CDR3 in DNA: TGTGCCAGTACACAGGGCCTCGGCTATGGCTACACCTTC.

CDR3 residues: CASSHLAGVAYEQYF. CDR3 sequence (DNA): TGTGCCAGCAGCCATTTAGCGGGAGTCGCCTACGAGCAGTACTTC. This rearrangement joins TRBV3-1 (or the pseudogene TRBV3-2) to TRBJ2-7; 9 bases match TRBD2. The length of the CDR3 is 15 residues. The germline V gene has CDR1 LGHDT and CDR2 YNNKEL (reference sequence). The trim removed 3 bases at V and 2 bases at J, leaving 5 bases unmatched.

The chain recombines TRBV4-1 with TRBJ2-3; D is possibly TRBD2 (5 bases). V dropped 0 bases and J dropped 2 bases, with 12 bases sitting between them. CDR1 and CDR2 from the germline V gene are MGHRA and YSYEKL. There are 16 residues in the CDR3. CDR3 in DNA: TGCGCCAGCAGCCAAGAGATACCTCGGGACACAGATACGCAGTATTTT. Translating gives CASSQEIPRDTDTQYF.

The chain is built from TRBV27 and TRBJ2-1; D not certain. V dropped 4 bases and J dropped 8 bases, with 15 bases sitting between them. The CDR3 is made up of 14 amino acids. Germline V gene lookup returns CDR1 MNHEY and CDR2 SMNVEV (reference sequence). CDR3 DNA: TGTGCCAGCAGTTCCTCCCGGGCCGGAGATGAGCAGTTCTTC. It codes for CASSSSRAGDEQFF.

This sequence joins TRBV6-5 and TRBJ2-7, with D hard to call. The V end was cut by 6 bases, the J end by 2 bases, with 14 bases between. The length of the CDR3 is 14 residues. Germline CDR1 reads MNHEY; CDR2 reads SVGAGI. CDR3 residues: CASSPRATAYEQYF. Here the CDR3 DNA reads TGTGCCAGCAGCCCAAGGGCCACAGCCTACGAGCAGTACTTC.